This T cell receptor (beta chain) originates from a study of T cell clonotyping in hematopoietic cell transplantation. Study-wide results and limits: Broader posttransplant TCR repertoire diversity was predicted by graft donor and pretransplant recipient Inverse Simpson Index values.

TCRdb's copy holds only in-frame clones and misses some; the assay was immunoSEQ multiplex PCR. The table records roughly 10,000 clones, roughly four fifths of them present only once. A remark on this clone: Its antigen remains unknown.

This receptor was identified in a male patient aged 55 to 70 who had an allogeneic stem cell transplant from an unrelated donor, so the T cells may come from the graft donor. Some clones in this sample may be carry-over from other donors' samples. Sequenced material: PBMCs, taken at the time of graft-versus-host disease after allogeneic stem cell transplant.

DNA of the CDR3: TGTGCCAGCAGTTACTGGGGGACAGAAAAATATGGCTACACCTTC. Protein product: CASSYWGTEKYGYTF. The chain recombines TRBV6-5 with TRBJ1-2, with 7 bases fitting TRBD1. The CDR3 consists of 15 residues. The germline V gene has CDR1 MNHEY and CDR2 SVGAGI. Trimming removed 1 base from V and 5 bases from J; junction bases left unmatched: 7.